The rows below give T cell receptor beta chains drawn from one sample of a study of T cell responses to AZD1222 COVID-19 vaccine. Sequencing used immunoSEQ multiplex PCR; TCRdb keeps in-frame clones, though not all of them. The sample comprises 100,000 to 120,000 clones, about four fifths of which are singletons, and approximately 5% rests with the top ten. The specimen was peripheral blood, collected on day 0 of AZD1222 vaccination. The receptors shown here come from an adult in good health. Both conserved end residues are part of each CDR3. Fields, in order: CDR3 length, V gene, clone size, J gene, D gene, CDR3 protein, CDR3 DNA. A D gene is named only where the DNA matches it firmly. Expanded clones are given a class, and other clones once, few, many or no size at all.

CDR3 length: 16
V gene: TRBV9
clone size: .
J gene: TRBJ1-4
D gene: .
CDR3 protein: CASSPGVGATNEKLFF
CDR3 DNA: TGTGCCAGCAGCCCAGGGGTGGGGGCAACTAATGAAAAACTGTTTTTT

CDR3 length: 21
V gene: TRBV28
clone size: .
J gene: TRBJ1-6
D gene: .
CDR3 protein: CASRLAIGQGHPSSYNSPLHF
CDR3 DNA: TGTGCCAGCAGACTCGCGATCGGGCAGGGACACCCGAGCTCCTATAATTCACCCCTCCACTTT

CDR3 length: 15
V gene: TRBV7-2
clone size: .
J gene: TRBJ2-2
D gene: TRBD1
CDR3 protein: CASSLDRGLTGELFF
CDR3 DNA: TGTGCCAGCAGCTTAGACAGGGGGCTAACCGGGGAGCTGTTTTTT

CDR3 length: 15
V gene: TRBV5-5
clone size: .
J gene: TRBJ2-2
D gene: TRBD1
CDR3 protein: CASSRDSPRGGELFF
CDR3 DNA: TGTGCCAGCAGCAGGGACAGCCCCCGGGGCGGGGAGCTGTTTTTT

CDR3 length: 15
V gene: TRBV5-4
clone size: .
J gene: TRBJ2-5
D gene: .
CDR3 protein: CASSFRTVNQETQYF
CDR3 DNA: TGTGCCAGCAGCTTCAGGACAGTAAACCAAGAGACCCAGTACTTC

CDR3 length: 12
V gene: TRBV12-3/TRBV12-4
clone size: .
J gene: TRBJ1-5
D gene: .
CDR3 protein: CASSSGNQPQHF
CDR3 DNA: TGTGCCAGCAGTTCGGGGAATCAGCCCCAGCATTTT

CDR3 length: 13
V gene: TRBV12-3/TRBV12-4
clone size: few
J gene: TRBJ1-6
D gene: .
CDR3 protein: CASSLMEQSPLHF
CDR3 DNA: TGTGCCAGCAGTTTGATGGAGCAATCACCCCTCCACTTT

CDR3 length: 15
V gene: TRBV5-4
clone size: .
J gene: TRBJ1-4
D gene: TRBD1
CDR3 protein: CASSSQGATNEKLFF
CDR3 DNA: TGTGCCAGCAGCTCCCAGGGGGCCACTAATGAAAAACTGTTTTTT

CDR3 length: 17
V gene: TRBV3-1/TRBV3-2
clone size: few
J gene: TRBJ1-3
D gene: TRBD1
CDR3 protein: CASSSSTRTGTGNTIYF
CDR3 DNA: TGTGCCAGCAGCTCATCCACCCGGACAGGCACTGGAAACACCATATATTTT

CDR3 length: 17
V gene: TRBV6-2/TRBV6-3
clone size: .
J gene: TRBJ1-2
D gene: TRBD1
CDR3 protein: CASSATGSRGIEYGYTF
CDR3 DNA: TGTGCCAGCAGCGCGACAGGGAGCCGAGGCATTGAATATGGCTACACCTTC

CDR3 length: 17
V gene: TRBV4-1
clone size: .
J gene: TRBJ1-2
D gene: .
CDR3 protein: CASSPFRVGSGMAGYTF
CDR3 DNA: TGCGCCAGCAGCCCCTTTCGGGTGGGGTCGGGGATGGCTGGCTACACCTTC

CDR3 length: 12
V gene: TRBV5-1
clone size: .
J gene: TRBJ2-3
D gene: .
CDR3 protein: CASSLTTDTQYF
CDR3 DNA: TGCGCCAGCAGCTTGACGACAGATACGCAGTATTTT

CDR3 length: 14
V gene: TRBV27
clone size: .
J gene: TRBJ1-5
D gene: .
CDR3 protein: CASSFKGLDQPQHF
CDR3 DNA: TGTGCCAGCAGTTTTAAGGGCCTAGATCAGCCCCAGCATTTT

CDR3 length: 13
V gene: TRBV7-3
clone size: .
J gene: TRBJ2-5
D gene: .
CDR3 protein: CASMRGAQETQYF
CDR3 DNA: TGTGCCAGCATGAGGGGGGCCCAAGAGACCCAGTACTTC

CDR3 length: 15
V gene: TRBV6-5
clone size: .
J gene: TRBJ1-6
D gene: .
CDR3 protein: CASSYSWQGNSPLHF
CDR3 DNA: TGTGCCAGCAGTTACTCGTGGCAGGGGAATTCACCCCTCCACTTT

CDR3 length: 14
V gene: TRBV28
clone size: .
J gene: TRBJ1-3
D gene: .
CDR3 protein: CASHGPNSGNTIYF
CDR3 DNA: TGTGCCAGTCACGGGCCCAACTCTGGAAACACCATATATTTT

CDR3 length: 15
V gene: TRBV6-2/TRBV6-3
clone size: .
J gene: TRBJ1-5
D gene: TRBD1
CDR3 protein: CASSTRQGSNQPQHF
CDR3 DNA: TGTGCCAGCAGTACAAGACAGGGGAGCAATCAGCCCCAGCATTTT

CDR3 length: 14
V gene: TRBV18
clone size: .
J gene: TRBJ2-1
D gene: .
CDR3 protein: CASSPGLAYNEQFF
CDR3 DNA: TGTGCCAGCTCACCGGGACTCGCCTACAATGAGCAGTTCTTC

CDR3 length: 15
V gene: TRBV19
clone size: .
J gene: TRBJ2-6
D gene: TRBD1
CDR3 protein: CASTTQGSGANVLTF
CDR3 DNA: TGTGCCAGTACCACACAGGGGTCTGGGGCCAACGTCCTGACTTTC

CDR3 length: 14
V gene: TRBV6-2/TRBV6-3
clone size: .
J gene: TRBJ2-7
D gene: .
CDR3 protein: CASTPAGITYEQYF
CDR3 DNA: TGTGCCAGCACCCCGGCGGGTATCACCTACGAGCAGTACTTC

CDR3 length: 17
V gene: TRBV5-1
clone size: .
J gene: TRBJ1-3
D gene: .
CDR3 protein: CASSPNRRTDSGNTIYF
CDR3 DNA: TGCGCCAGCAGCCCAAACCGTAGGACGGACTCTGGAAACACCATATATTTT

CDR3 length: 13
V gene: TRBV28
clone size: .
J gene: TRBJ2-5
D gene: .
CDR3 protein: CASSSAGSETQYF
CDR3 DNA: TGTGCCAGCAGTTCCGCGGGAAGCGAGACCCAGTACTTC

CDR3 length: 14
V gene: TRBV6-2/TRBV6-3
clone size: few
J gene: TRBJ1-6
D gene: .
CDR3 protein: CASSRNYGNSPLHF
CDR3 DNA: TGTGCCAGCAGTAGAAACTATGGGAATTCACCCCTCCACTTT

CDR3 length: 17
V gene: TRBV5-6
clone size: once
J gene: TRBJ2-3
D gene: TRBD2
CDR3 protein: CASSLASLAGVTDTQYF
CDR3 DNA: TGTGCCAGCAGCTTGGCCTCGTTAGCGGGGGTCACAGATACGCAGTATTTT

CDR3 length: 16
V gene: TRBV3-1/TRBV3-2
clone size: .
J gene: TRBJ1-5
D gene: .
CDR3 protein: CASSQDLGRPNQPQHF
CDR3 DNA: TGTGCCAGCAGCCAAGATCTCGGGAGACCCAATCAGCCCCAGCATTTT

CDR3 length: 14
V gene: TRBV6-5
clone size: .
J gene: TRBJ2-7
D gene: TRBD1
CDR3 protein: CASSQLTGSRGQYF
CDR3 DNA: TGTGCCAGCAGCCAATTGACAGGGAGCCGGGGGCAGTACTTC

CDR3 length: 16
V gene: TRBV28
clone size: .
J gene: TRBJ1-2
D gene: .
CDR3 protein: CASSLSGGRANYGYTF
CDR3 DNA: TGTGCCAGCAGTTTAAGCGGGGGCCGGGCTAACTATGGCTACACCTTC

CDR3 length: 16
V gene: TRBV19
clone size: once
J gene: TRBJ1-4
D gene: .
CDR3 protein: CASSTPRRGANEKLFF
CDR3 DNA: TGTGCCAGTAGTACCCCCAGGCGGGGAGCTAATGAAAAACTGTTTTTT